The T cell receptor beta chain described here comes from a study of blood T cell repertoires in COVID-19. For the study at large: The cDNA or gDNA used as material had been derived from T cells, B-cell-depleted T cells, or PBMCs.

This clone was picked up one time. In the original processing: Estimation of nucleated cell counts was performed using reference gene primer amplification. Clones were read by immunoSEQ multiplex PCR, and TCRdb kept only the in-frame ones, dropping some. The V and J calls and the clone size are those of that table, but D and trimming were determined from the DNA. The sample lists about 410,000 clones; 89% were seen once. Sequenced input: peripheral blood. This sequence originates from a woman aged 40 to 49 with COVID-19, enrolled during active disease.

CDR3 protein: CASSDPQGDGELFF. DNA for the CDR3: TGCGCCAGCAGCGATCCACAGGGGGATGGGGAACTGTTTTTT. This rearrangement joins TRBV5-1 to TRBJ1-4, with 8 positions matching TRBD1. Germline V lookup: CDR1 SGHRS, CDR2 YFSETQ. After removal of 4 bases from V and 12 bases from J, the junction contained 11 bases not matched to a gene. This CDR3 spans 14 amino acids.